A single sample is the source of the 20 T cell receptor beta chains below, sequenced in a study of blood T cell repertoires in COVID-19 (dated by TCRdb to about 2020). The protocol used for the library was the immunoSEQ multiplex PCR assay. Here the immuneACCESS table is served through TCRdb, limited to in-frame sequences with V and J called. Missing clones are a known gap in these copies; in checked studies unresolved V genes cover under half, and the rest lacks a known reason. This sample is represented by about 80,000 clones; around four fifths of them were singletons. The ten top clones hold 7% to 9.5% of the sample. Sequenced sample: peripheral blood. These receptors came from a human donor in a cohort sampled during active COVID-19.

The chain couples TRBV23-1 to TRBJ1-6; D remains unclear. TRBV23-1 falls under the ORF class, with uncertain function. V dropped 8 bases and J dropped 10 bases, with 18 bases sitting between them. The CDR3 has 14 residues. The CDR3, as DNA: TGCGCCAGCCAAGAGACTCCGAGGCGCTCACCCCTCCACTTT. This codes for CASQETPRRSPLHF.

The V and J genes are TRBV7-2 and TRBJ1-6; TRBD1 is a possible D gene (5 bases). Per germline, CDR1 SGHTA and CDR2 FQGNSA. CDR3 length equals 15 residues. Trimming removed 5 bases at V and 10 bases at J, with 18 bases between. CDR3 loop: CASSPPEGWGSPLHF. The CDR3 coding sequence is TGTGCCAGCAGCCCTCCGGAGGGGTGGGGATCACCCCTCCACTTT. Looking up the rest from reference TRBV7-2 and TRBJ1-6 gives the full variable domain: GAGVSQSPSNKVTEKGKDVELRCDPISGHTALYWYRQSLGQGLEFLIYFQGNSAPDKSGLPSDRFSAERTGGSVSTLTIQRTQQEDSAVYLCASSPPEGWGSPLHFGNGTRLTVT.

V is TRBV29-1 and J is TRBJ2-1, with a tentative D call TRBD2 (5 bases). The CDR3 sequence is 15 residues long. Germline V gene data show CDR1 as SQVTM and CDR2 as ANQGSEA. Trimming shortened V by 7 bases and J by 2 bases, and 18 bases separated the two germline ends. CDR3 residues: CSAPRAVNPYNEQFF. The CDR3 DNA follows: TGCAGCGCCCCGCGGGCAGTGAACCCCTACAATGAGCAGTTCTTC.

The gene calls are TRBV6-6 and TRBJ2-2; 7 bases are a match to TRBD1. Losses at the gene ends were 5 bases for V and 0 bases for J; bases not matched to a gene: 3. CDR1 is MNHNY and CDR2 is SVGAGI in the germline V gene (reference sequence). This CDR3 contains 15 residues. CDR3 DNA: TGTGCCAGCAGTGGACAGGCCTCGAACACCGGGGAGCTGTTTTTT. This encodes CASSGQASNTGELFF.

The J gene is TRBJ1-2, the V gene TRBV30, with D uncertain. The germline V and J ends were trimmed by 4 bases and 1 base, with 7 bases remaining between them. The germline V gene has CDR1 GTSNPN and CDR2 SVGIG (reference sequence). This CDR3 region has 12 residues. The CDR3 loop is CAWTASNYGYTF. The CDR3 DNA reads as TGTGCCTGGACCGCCAGTAACTATGGCTACACCTTC.

The CDR3 spells CASSGREAPLSGTSAYEQYF. For the CDR3, the DNA is TGCGCCAGCAGCGGGAGGGAGGCTCCGCTTTCCGGGACTAGTGCCTACGAGCAGTACTTC. The V and J genes are TRBV5-1 and TRBJ2-7; 8 bases are a match to TRBD2. The CDR3 covers 20 residues. Losses at the gene ends were 4 bases for V and 2 bases for J; bases not matched to a gene: 23. From germline, CDR1 is SGHRS and CDR2 YFSETQ.

A few counts support this clone. The genes are TRBV14 and TRBJ1-1; D unclear. Germline loops: CDR1 SGHDN, CDR2 FVKESK. V was trimmed by 4 bases and J by 3 bases, leaving 12 bases between them. The CDR3 length is 14 residues. The CDR3 sequence: CASSLRSYYTEAFF. In DNA form, the CDR3 reads TGTGCCAGCAGCCTCCGGTCCTACTACACTGAAGCTTTCTTT.

This clone was observed once. The chain has TRBV2 and TRBJ2-5; D perhaps matches TRBD2 (5 bases). Germline lookup yields CDR1 SNHLY and CDR2 FYNNEI. The CDR3 sequence is 12 residues long. Deletions cut 6 bases from V and 5 bases from J, with 10 bases between. CDR3 protein: CASRISGETQYF. CDR3 DNA: TGTGCCAGCAGAATATCGGGGGAGACCCAGTACTTC.

Only a few counts were recorded for this clone. V usage is TRBV5-1 and J usage is TRBJ2-2, with D unresolved. Germline CDR1 reads SGHRS; CDR2 reads YFSETQ. The V end was cut by 0 bases, the J end by 7 bases, with 7 bases between. This CDR3 spans 13 amino acids. The CDR3 loop is CASSLEPVGELFF. The CDR3 region has the DNA TGCGCCAGCAGCTTGGAGCCGGTCGGGGAGCTGTTTTTT.

The chain is built from TRBV11-3 and TRBJ2-5, with 7 bases that match TRBD2. Germline loops: CDR1 SGHNT, CDR2 YENEEA. This CDR3 has 14 residues. V lost 3 bases to trimming and J lost 0 bases; unmatched junction nucleotides: 1. The CDR3 DNA reads as TGTGCCAGCAGCTTGGGGGGGTACCAAGAGACCCAGTACTTC. Protein product: CASSLGGYQETQYF.

This chain connects TRBV27 to TRBJ1-4, with 11 nucleotides matching TRBD1. V shed 5 bases, J shed 7 bases, and the junction held 6 bases outside the gene matches. The germline CDR1 and CDR2 sequences are MNHEY and SMNVEV (reference sequence). This CDR3 is built from 15 residues. The CDR3 loop is CASSPGTGGSEKLFF. The CDR3 DNA sequence: TGTGCCAGCAGTCCAGGGACAGGGGGAAGTGAAAAACTGTTTTTT.

The CDR3 reads CASSLEGTGKMNTEAFF. CDR3 sequence (DNA): TGCGCCAGCAGCTTGGAAGGGACAGGGAAAATGAACACTGAAGCTTTCTTT. The chain employs TRBV5-1 and TRBJ1-1, with 9 bases fitting TRBD1. CDR1 is SGHRS, CDR2 YFSETQ, per germline. The junction had 6 bases not matched to a gene; V was cut back by 0 bases and J by 0 bases. The CDR3 contains 17 residues.

The chain has TRBV27 and TRBJ2-1; 10 bases match TRBD2. The V gene's germline CDR1 is MNHEY and CDR2 SMNVEV (reference sequence). J was trimmed by 7 bases and V by 6 bases; bases with no gene match: 12. This CDR3 has 16 residues. The CDR3 here is CASSPVLAGERNEQFF. The CDR3 bases are TGTGCCAGCAGCCCAGTTCTAGCGGGGGAGAGGAATGAGCAGTTCTTC.

The V gene is TRBV7-3, the J gene TRBJ1-5, with D unresolved. Germline assignment: CDR1 SGHTA and CDR2 FQGTGA. Trimming cost V 4 bases and J 5 bases, with 6 bases left between them. The CDR3 extends over 12 amino acids. The chain's CDR3 is CASSCEDQPQHF. CDR3 bases: TGTGCCAGCAGCTGCGAGGATCAGCCCCAGCATTTT.

The rearrangement links TRBV7-3 to TRBJ2-5, with D maybe TRBD2 (5 bases). This CDR3 has 13 amino acids. V lost 4 bases and J lost 7, with 13 bases in between. In germline, CDR1 is SGHTA, CDR2 FQGTGA. DNA of the CDR3: TGTGCCAGCAGCTCCCAGGCGGGTACGACCCAGTACTTC. Amino acid sequence: CASSSQAGTTQYF. The entire variable domain, with the rest obtained from reference TRBV7-3 and TRBJ2-5, is as follows: GAGVSQTPSNKVTEKGKYVELRCDPISGHTALYWYRQSLGQGPEFLIYFQGTGAADDSGLPNDRFFAVRPEGSVSTLKIQRTERGDSAVYLCASSSQAGTTQYFGPGTRLLVL.

The V call is TRBV27, the J call TRBJ1-6; the match to TRBD1 covers 7 bases. The CDR3 consists of 16 residues. The germline gives CDR1 MNHEY, CDR2 SMNVEV (reference sequence). The trim removed 6 bases at V and 0 bases at J, leaving 5 bases unmatched. DNA for the CDR3: TGTGCCAGCAGACCGGGACAGAGCTCCTATAATTCACCCCTCCACTTT. Translated, it gives CASRPGQSSYNSPLHF.

The chain joins TRBV2 to TRBJ1-3, with D possibly matching TRBD1 (5 bases). This CDR3 is built from 15 residues. CDR1 and CDR2 (germline): SNHLY, FYNNEI. V shed 7 bases and J shed 0 bases, with 13 bases lying between them. The CDR3 is CASIPAGGSGNTIYF. The CDR3 coding sequence is TGTGCCAGCATCCCAGCGGGGGGCTCTGGAAACACCATATATTTT.

The chain recombines TRBV3-1 (or the pseudogene TRBV3-2) with TRBJ2-1; 10 nucleotides match TRBD2. CDR1 is LGHDT, CDR2 YNNKEL, per germline (reference sequence). The length of the CDR3 is 15 residues. The junction had 2 bases not matched to a gene; V was cut back by 1 base and J by 5 bases. The CDR3 is CASSQGAGGNNEQFF. CDR3 DNA: TGTGCCAGCAGCCAAGGAGCGGGAGGGAACAATGAGCAGTTCTTC.

This clone was seen a single time. The chain is built from TRBV28 and TRBJ2-1; 8 bases align to TRBD2. With 2 bases clipped from V and 7 bases from J, the junction kept 4 bases outside the gene matches. CDR1 is MDHEN, CDR2 SYDVKM, per germline. CDR3 length equals 14 residues. The CDR3 protein is CASSLPGGPNEQFF. Here the CDR3 DNA reads TGTGCCAGCAGTTTACCGGGAGGGCCGAATGAGCAGTTCTTC.

The V call is TRBV10-1, the J call TRBJ1-5; D perhaps matches TRBD1 (6 bases). This CDR3 has 16 amino acids. CDR1 is WNHNN, CDR2 SYGVQD, per germline (reference sequence). V lost 7 bases and J lost 3, with 19 bases in between. The CDR3 DNA reads as TGCGCCAGCAAACAGTCTCAGGGGAAGATCAATCAGCCCCAGCATTTT. Residues: CASKQSQGKINQPQHF.